This T cell receptor beta chain was retrieved from a study of T cells in Graves' hyperthyroidism and ophthalmopathy. Remarks on this clonotype: Its matching antigen is unknown.

Study-wide results and limits: Ophthalmopathy got predicted by the model a median roughly 6.4 months before its onset.

The CDR3 regions of TCR beta were amplified from RNA transcripts. The HTBI primer set served for first-round RT-PCR of the TCR CDR3. TCRdb ran MiXCR on the multiplex PCR reads and lists one entry per CDR3 protein. Of hundreds of thousands of distinct CDR3 sequences listed, 45% are singletons. The sequenced material came from peripheral blood or thyroid tissue (not recorded which). The clonotype comes from an adult man with Graves' disease, either hyperthyroidism or ophthalmopathy (not recorded which).

The CDR3 here is CASTPGGGAHIGYTF. DNA for the CDR3: TGTGCCAGCACCCCTGGAGGAGGGGCCCATATTGGCTACACCTTC. The chain employs TRBV10-3 and TRBJ1-2, with D perhaps TRBD1 (5 bases). The CDR3 consists of 15 residues. Trimming removed 10 bases from V and 7 bases from J, with 25 bases in between. Germline lookup yields CDR1 ENHRY and CDR2 SYGVKD.